The sequence of this TCR beta chain was determined in a study of shared clonotypes between healthy human individuals. About the study: Researchers assigned three CD4 naive, three CD4 memory, two CD8 naive and one CD8 memory plate to each donor.

This table comes from immunoSEQ multiplex PCR, and its TCRdb copy is limited to in-frame clones, with some not included. The sample has about 1.5 million clones; 95% to 99% are singletons. Germline CDR1 reads MDHEN; CDR2 reads SYDVKM. The CDR3 loop spans 15 amino acids. J was trimmed by 6 bases and V by 8 bases; bases with no gene match: 15. The chain links TRBV28 to TRBJ2-7, with 8 bases fitting TRBD2. The receptor was derived from a man aged 30-40 years in good health. The sequenced sample was naive CD4+ T cells sorted from blood. Described subset: CD45RA+ positively selected. Here the CDR3 DNA reads TGTGCCAGCCTCCCCCCGCTGATCCGGGGGGGCGAGCAGTACTTC. It translates to CASLPPLIRGGEQYF.